The 3 T cell receptor beta chains listed next were all sequenced from one sample in a study of immune characterization of retroperitoneal liposarcoma. From the PCR reads, TCRdb called clonotypes with MiXCR, one entry per CDR3 protein. The sample lists approximately 1,500 distinct CDR3 sequences; 35% to 50% were seen once. Sequenced sample: tumor tissue. The source of these receptors is a male donor with retroperitoneal liposarcoma.

In its sample, this clonotype was seen a few times. This sequence may be a read error, since a much larger clone differs from it by one base. V and J are TRBV7-2 and TRBJ2-1, with 7 nucleotides matching TRBD2. The CDR3 is 16 amino acids. V trimming: 1 base; J trimming: 13 bases; junction bases outside the gene matches: 16. Germline lookup yields CDR1 SGHTA and CDR2 FQGNSA. CDR3: CASSLDATTSRETQFF. In DNA, the CDR3 is TGTGCCAGCAGCTTAGATGCCACCACCTCGCGGGAGACCCAGTTCTTC.

J is TRBJ2-1 and V is TRBV6-1; 10 bases line up with TRBD1. The ends lost 4 bases at V and 13 bases at J; junction bases unmatched: 13. CDR1 and CDR2 (germline): MNHNS, SASEGT. This CDR3 has 15 residues. CDR3 DNA sequence: TGTGCCAGCAGTGCCTGGACAGGGGGTGCGGAGACCCAGTTCTTC. This encodes CASSAWTGGAETQFF.

CDR3: CASSGTTGFTGELFF. For the CDR3, the DNA is TGTGCCAGCAGTGGCACGACAGGGTTCACCGGGGAGCTGTTTTTT. The chain has TRBV6-1 and TRBJ2-2, with 7 bases aligning to TRBD1. J lost 4 bases, V lost 4 bases, and 6 bases had no gene match. CDR1 and CDR2 from the germline V gene are MNHNS and SASEGT. The CDR3 consists of 15 residues.